Listed below are T cell receptor beta chains from one sample, sequenced in a study of shared clonotypes between healthy human individuals. Only in-frame clones appear in the TCRdb table, and some are missing; sequencing was by immunoSEQ multiplex PCR. The table includes over a million clones, around 95% detected once. Sequenced input: naive CD4+ T cells sorted from blood. Source of these receptors: a man aged 25-45 years in good health. Each CDR3 is given with its conserved first and last residue. The D gene is left open where the match is weak. The size field is filled for only some rows; it gives once, few, many or a size class.

TRBV9	NA	TRBJ2-7	once	CASSVSLSNARLTYEQYF	TGTGCCAGCAGCGTAAGTTTGTCGAACGCGCGGCTAACCTACGAGCAGTACTTC
TRBV18	NA	TRBJ2-7	NA	CASSPGFSYEQYF	TGTGCCAGCTCCCCGGGGTTCTCCTACGAGCAGTACTTC
TRBV7-2	NA	TRBJ2-7	NA	CASQGYYEQYF	TGTGCCAGCCAGGGCTACTACGAGCAGTACTTC
TRBV2	NA	TRBJ1-5	NA	CASRTRGDQPQHF	TGTGCCAGCAGGACCCGGGGGGATCAGCCCCAGCATTTT
TRBV5-8	TRBD2	TRBJ2-1	NA	CASSLRGGNEQFF	TGTGCCAGCAGCTTGCGGGGGGGCAATGAGCAGTTCTTC
TRBV19	NA	TRBJ2-7	NA	CASTSDSYEQYF	TGTGCCAGTACCTCGGACAGCTACGAGCAGTACTTC
TRBV6-6	NA	TRBJ2-1	NA	CASSYGPAGRNEQFF	TGTGCCAGCAGTTACGGTCCGGCAGGGAGGAATGAGCAGTTCTTC
TRBV7-7	NA	TRBJ1-1	NA	CASSLTSNTEAFF	TGTGCTAGCAGCTTAACCTCGAACACTGAAGCTTTCTTT
TRBV19	NA	TRBJ2-1	NA	CAVGRTLLDNEQFF	TGTGCCGTCGGGCGGACCCTTTTGGACAATGAGCAGTTCTTC
TRBV5-1	NA	TRBJ2-1	NA	CASSGGQYNEQFF	TGCGCCAGCAGCGGGGGACAATACAATGAGCAGTTCTTC
TRBV11-2	NA	TRBJ2-7	NA	CASSSFYEQYF	TGTGCCAGCAGCTCGTTTTACGAGCAGTACTTC
TRBV25-1	NA	TRBJ1-1	once	CASSEYGVAAFF	TGTGCCAGCAGTGAATACGGGGTAGCAGCTTTCTTT
TRBV5-5	NA	TRBJ1-5	NA	CASSLGPEGFQPQHF	TGTGCCAGCAGCTTGGGACCGGAGGGATTTCAGCCCCAGCATTTT
TRBV6-1	NA	TRBJ2-3	few	CASSEYFTDTQYF	TGTGCCAGCAGTGAGTACTTCACAGATACGCAGTATTTT
TRBV11-2	NA	TRBJ2-3	once	CASSSILRTTDTQYF	TGTGCCAGCAGCTCGATATTGCGGACCACAGATACGCAGTATTTT
TRBV29-1	NA	TRBJ2-1	NA	CSVGNRTYNEQFF	TGCAGCGTTGGAAATAGGACATACAATGAGCAGTTCTTC
TRBV2	NA	TRBJ2-2	NA	CASKTNWAGELFF	TGTGCCAGCAAGACCAATTGGGCCGGGGAGCTGTTTTTT
TRBV5-8	NA	TRBJ1-5	NA	CASSLFQVDQPQHF	TGTGCCAGCAGCTTGTTCCAGGTCGATCAGCCCCAGCATTTT
TRBV5-4	TRBD1	TRBJ2-7	NA	CASSPPSGDRLAGLQYF	TGTGCCAGCAGCCCCCCGTCGGGGGACAGGCTCGCGGGCTTGCAGTACTTC
TRBV30	NA	TRBJ2-7	NA	CAWTERHLSYEQYF	TGTGCCTGGACCGAGCGGCATCTCTCCTACGAGCAGTACTTC
TRBV4-3	NA	TRBJ2-1	NA	CASSLRDEQFF	TGCGCCAGCAGCCTGAGAGATGAGCAGTTCTTC
TRBV5-1	NA	TRBJ1-4	NA	CASSFSPPTAYNEKLFF	TGCGCCAGCAGCTTCTCCCCTCCGACAGCGTATAATGAAAAACTGTTTTTT
TRBV7-2	NA	TRBJ1-1	NA	CASTIRLGGITEAFF	TGTGCCAGCACCATAAGGCTAGGAGGTATCACTGAAGCTTTCTTT
TRBV29-1	NA	TRBJ2-1	NA	CSTTTGSVAEYNEQFF	TGCAGCACTACCACCGGGTCGGTAGCGGAGTACAATGAGCAGTTCTTC
TRBV7-9	NA	TRBJ2-7	NA	CASSSGTSYSF	TGTGCCAGCAGCTCCGGGACCTCCTATTCATTC
TRBV5-4	NA	TRBJ2-1	NA	CASSSGYNEQFF	TGTGCCAGCAGTTCAGGATACAATGAGCAGTTCTTC
TRBV6-5	NA	TRBJ2-1	NA	CASSYSREPYNEQFF	TGTGCCAGCAGTTACTCTCGGGAACCCTACAATGAGCAGTTCTTC
TRBV5-5	NA	TRBJ1-4	NA	CASSITQGTNEKLFF	TGTGCCAGCAGCATAACCCAGGGGACTAATGAAAAACTGTTTTTT
TRBV27	TRBD1	TRBJ2-2	NA	CASSLPGTGLTGELFF	TGTGCCAGCAGTTTACCCGGGACAGGGTTGACCGGGGAGCTGTTTTTT
TRBV2	TRBD1	TRBJ1-1	NA	CASSPDRGLTEAFF	TGTGCCAGTAGCCCGGACAGGGGGCTCACTGAAGCTTTCTTT
TRBV28	NA	TRBJ2-7	NA	CASSTPLAKSYEQYF	TGTGCCAGCAGTACCCCCCTAGCGAAGTCCTACGAGCAGTACTTC
TRBV27	NA	TRBJ1-2	NA	CASSHLPTGGDTNYGYTF	TGTGCCAGCAGTCACCTACCAACTGGGGGCGATACTAACTATGGCTACACCTTC
TRBV6-1	NA	TRBJ1-1	NA	CASSEVWYMNTEAFF	TGTGCCAGCAGTGAAGTTTGGTACATGAACACTGAAGCTTTCTTT
TRBV5-1	TRBD1	TRBJ2-1	NA	CASSQQGADEQFF	TGCGCCAGCAGCCAACAGGGGGCGGATGAGCAGTTCTTC
TRBV6-5	NA	TRBJ2-7	once	CASSYLYEQYF	TGTGCCAGCAGTTATCTTTACGAGCAGTACTTC
TRBV11-1	NA	TRBJ2-7	NA	CASSLIPGTYEQYF	TGTGCCAGCAGCTTAATCCCAGGGACCTACGAGCAGTACTTC
TRBV5-1	NA	TRBJ2-1	NA	CASSLRGGAYNEQFF	TGCGCCAGCAGCTTGCGTGGCGGGGCCTACAATGAGCAGTTCTTC
TRBV7-9	NA	TRBJ2-5	NA	CASKGMGTQYF	TGTGCCAGCAAGGGTATGGGGACCCAGTACTTC
TRBV10-2	NA	TRBJ1-1	NA	CASSPEGRGTTEAFF	TGCGCCAGCAGCCCGGAGGGGCGCGGGACCACTGAAGCTTTCTTT
TRBV5-1	TRBD1	TRBJ2-1	NA	CASSSRTGNYNEQFF	TGCGCCAGCAGCTCCCGGACAGGAAACTACAATGAGCAGTTCTTC
TRBV10-2	NA	TRBJ2-2	NA	CASRSTGLAPAGELFF	TGCGCCAGCAGGTCGACCGGCCTCGCGCCCGCCGGGGAGCTGTTTTTT
TRBV5-8	NA	TRBJ2-7	NA	CASSLRTLAVGAYEQYF	TGTGCCAGCAGCTTAAGGACCCTAGCTGTCGGGGCCTACGAGCAGTACTTC
TRBV18	NA	TRBJ2-7	NA	CASSGGVGSYEQYF	TGTGCCAGCTCCGGGGGTGTCGGATCCTACGAGCAGTACTTC
TRBV5-1	NA	TRBJ1-3	once	CASRLTSSPSGNTIYF	TGCGCCAGCAGACTGACTAGCTCACCCTCTGGAAACACCATATATTTT
TRBV28	TRBD1	TRBJ1-2	NA	CATDRVQRGYTF	TGTGCCACAGACAGGGTTCAGCGTGGCTACACCTTC